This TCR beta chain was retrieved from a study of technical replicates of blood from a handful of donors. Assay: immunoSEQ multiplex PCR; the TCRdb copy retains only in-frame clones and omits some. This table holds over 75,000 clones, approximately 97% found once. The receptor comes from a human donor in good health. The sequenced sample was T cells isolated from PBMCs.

In DNA, the CDR3 is TGTGCCAGCAGTTATAGGGGGTCCTCCTACGAGCAGTACTTC. This encodes CASSYRGSSYEQYF. This chain links TRBV6-5 with TRBJ2-7; weak D call: TRBD1 (6 bases). The germline CDR1 and CDR2 sequences are MNHEY and SVGAGI. CDR3 length: 14 amino acids. The V end was cut by 3 bases, the J end by 0 bases, with 9 bases between.